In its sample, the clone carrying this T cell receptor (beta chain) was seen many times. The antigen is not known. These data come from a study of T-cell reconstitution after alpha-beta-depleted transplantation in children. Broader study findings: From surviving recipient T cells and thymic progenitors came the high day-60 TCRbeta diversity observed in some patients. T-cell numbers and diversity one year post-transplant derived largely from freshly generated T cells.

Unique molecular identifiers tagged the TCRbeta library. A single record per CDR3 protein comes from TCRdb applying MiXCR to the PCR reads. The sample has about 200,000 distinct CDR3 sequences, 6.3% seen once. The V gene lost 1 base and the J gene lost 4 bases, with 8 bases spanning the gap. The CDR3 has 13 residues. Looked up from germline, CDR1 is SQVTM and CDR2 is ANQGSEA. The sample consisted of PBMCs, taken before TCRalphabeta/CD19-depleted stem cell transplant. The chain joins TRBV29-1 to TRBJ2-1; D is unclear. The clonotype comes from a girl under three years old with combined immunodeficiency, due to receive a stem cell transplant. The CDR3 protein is CSVEGGQYNEQFF. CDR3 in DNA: TGCAGCGTTGAAGGGGGTCAGTACAATGAGCAGTTCTTC.